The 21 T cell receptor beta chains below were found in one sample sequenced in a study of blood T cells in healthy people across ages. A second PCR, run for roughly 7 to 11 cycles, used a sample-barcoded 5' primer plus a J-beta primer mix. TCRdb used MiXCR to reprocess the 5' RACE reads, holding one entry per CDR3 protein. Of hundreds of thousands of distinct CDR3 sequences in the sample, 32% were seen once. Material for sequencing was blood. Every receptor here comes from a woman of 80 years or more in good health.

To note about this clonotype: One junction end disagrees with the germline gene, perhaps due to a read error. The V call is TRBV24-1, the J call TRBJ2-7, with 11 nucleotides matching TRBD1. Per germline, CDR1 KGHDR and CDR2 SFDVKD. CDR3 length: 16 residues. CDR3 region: CATGERGQGAIDEQYF. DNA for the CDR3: TGTGCCACCGGTGAACGTGGACAGGGGGCTATCGATGAGCAGTACTTC.

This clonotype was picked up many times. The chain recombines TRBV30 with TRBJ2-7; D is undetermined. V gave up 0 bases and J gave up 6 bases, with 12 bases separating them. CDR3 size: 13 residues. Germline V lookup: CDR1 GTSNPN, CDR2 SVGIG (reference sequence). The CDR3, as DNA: TGTGCCTGGAGTGTACTCCTCCTGGGCGAGCAGTACTTC. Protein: CAWSVLLLGEQYF.

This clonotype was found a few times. The CDR3 here is CASSLDGAFEKLFF. DNA for the CDR3: TGCGCCAGCAGCTTGGATGGGGCGTTTGAAAAACTGTTTTTT. The chain is built from TRBV5-1 and TRBJ1-4; possible D gene TRBD1, 5 bases. This CDR3 is built from 14 residues. CDR1 SGHRS and CDR2 YFSETQ come from the germline V gene. Trimming stripped 0 bases from V and 7 bases from J, with 10 bases between.

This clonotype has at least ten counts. Here the CDR3 reads CSVEDPPYEQFF. The CDR3 coding sequence is TGCAGCGTTGAAGATCCCCCTTATGAGCAGTTCTTC. The gene calls are TRBV29-1 and TRBJ2-1; D gene unclear. Trimming pared 0 bases from V and 8 bases from J, leaving 8 bases between. This CDR3 has 12 residues. Germline V gives CDR1 SQVTM, CDR2 ANQGSEA.

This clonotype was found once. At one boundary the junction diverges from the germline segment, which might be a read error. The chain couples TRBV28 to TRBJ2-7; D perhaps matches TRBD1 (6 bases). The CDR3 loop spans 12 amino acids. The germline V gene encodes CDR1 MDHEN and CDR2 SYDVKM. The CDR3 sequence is CASISPGTPQLF. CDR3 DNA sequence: TGTGCCAGCATATCCCCGGGGACACCCCAACTCTTC.

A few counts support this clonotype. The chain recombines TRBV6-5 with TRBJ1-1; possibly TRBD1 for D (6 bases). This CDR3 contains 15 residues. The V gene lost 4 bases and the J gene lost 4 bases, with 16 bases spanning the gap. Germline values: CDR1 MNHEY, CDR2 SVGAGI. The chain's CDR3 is CASSSVSIRGTEAFF. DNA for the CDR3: TGTGCCAGCAGTTCCGTCTCCATCAGGGGCACTGAAGCTTTCTTT.

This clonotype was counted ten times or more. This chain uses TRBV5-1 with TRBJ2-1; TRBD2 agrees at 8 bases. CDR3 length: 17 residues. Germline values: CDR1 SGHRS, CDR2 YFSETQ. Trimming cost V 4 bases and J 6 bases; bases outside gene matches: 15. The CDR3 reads CASSGGLLAAKVNEQFF. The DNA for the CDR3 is TGCGCCAGCAGCGGAGGGTTACTAGCGGCGAAAGTCAATGAGCAGTTCTTC.

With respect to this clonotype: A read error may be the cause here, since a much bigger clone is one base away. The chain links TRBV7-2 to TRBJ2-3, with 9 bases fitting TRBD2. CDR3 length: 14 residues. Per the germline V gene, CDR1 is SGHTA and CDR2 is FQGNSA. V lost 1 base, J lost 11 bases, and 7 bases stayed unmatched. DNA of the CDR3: TGTGCCAGCAGCTTAGAATCAGCGGGGGGTATGCAGTATTTT. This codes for CASSLESAGGMQYF.

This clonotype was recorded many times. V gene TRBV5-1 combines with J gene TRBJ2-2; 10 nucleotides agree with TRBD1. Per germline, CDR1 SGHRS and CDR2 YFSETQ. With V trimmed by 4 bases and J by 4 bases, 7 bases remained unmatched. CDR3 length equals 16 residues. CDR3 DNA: TGCGCCAGCAGCCGGGAGGGACAGGGGAGCACCGGGGAGCTGTTTTTT. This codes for CASSREGQGSTGELFF.

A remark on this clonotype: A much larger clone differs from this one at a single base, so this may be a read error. The CDR3 sequence is CASSPQGARKRAFF. The CDR3 nucleotides are TGTGCCAGCAGTCCTCAGGGGGCGCGTAAGCGGGCTTTCTTT. The rearrangement joins TRBV12-3 or TRBV12-4 to TRBJ1-1; 8 nucleotides match TRBD1. The CDR3 is 14 amino acids. The V gene end was trimmed by 5 bases and the J gene end by 11 bases; junction bases not matched to a gene: 13.

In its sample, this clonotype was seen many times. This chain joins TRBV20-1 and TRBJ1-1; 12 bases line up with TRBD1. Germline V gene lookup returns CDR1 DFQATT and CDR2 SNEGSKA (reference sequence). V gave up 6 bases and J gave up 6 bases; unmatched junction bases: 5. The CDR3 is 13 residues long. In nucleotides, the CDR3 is TGCAGTGCGGGGGACAGGGGGCTATCTGAAGCTTTCTTT. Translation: CSAGDRGLSEAFF.

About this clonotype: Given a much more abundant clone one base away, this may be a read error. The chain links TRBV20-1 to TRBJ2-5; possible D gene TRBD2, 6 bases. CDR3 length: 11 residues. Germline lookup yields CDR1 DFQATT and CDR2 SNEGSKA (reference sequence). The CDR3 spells CSSRGGETLYF. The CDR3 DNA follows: TGCAGTTCGAGGGGAGGAGAGACCCTGTACTTC.

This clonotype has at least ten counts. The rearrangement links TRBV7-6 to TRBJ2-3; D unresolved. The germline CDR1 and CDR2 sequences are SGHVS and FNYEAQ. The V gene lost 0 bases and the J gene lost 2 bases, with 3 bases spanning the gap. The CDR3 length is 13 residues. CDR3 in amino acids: CASSLAHTDTQYF. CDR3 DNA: TGTGCCAGCAGCTTAGCCCACACAGATACGCAGTATTTT.

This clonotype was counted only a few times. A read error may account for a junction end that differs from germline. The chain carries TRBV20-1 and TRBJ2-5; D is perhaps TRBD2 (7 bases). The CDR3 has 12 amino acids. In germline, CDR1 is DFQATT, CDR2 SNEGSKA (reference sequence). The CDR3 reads CRARRGGETQYF. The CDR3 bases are TGCAGGGCTAGAAGGGGGGGTGAGACCCAGTACTTC.

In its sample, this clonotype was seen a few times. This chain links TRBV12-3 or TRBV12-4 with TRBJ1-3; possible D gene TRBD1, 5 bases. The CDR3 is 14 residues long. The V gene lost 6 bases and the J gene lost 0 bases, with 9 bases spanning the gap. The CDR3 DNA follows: TGTGCCAGCAGACCGACAGTCTCTGGAAACACCATATATTTT. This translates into CASRPTVSGNTIYF.

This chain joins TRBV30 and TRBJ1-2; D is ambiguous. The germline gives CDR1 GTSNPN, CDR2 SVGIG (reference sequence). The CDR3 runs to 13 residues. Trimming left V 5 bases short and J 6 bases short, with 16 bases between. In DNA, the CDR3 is TGTGCCTGGCAATTAGGAGTTCTCCATGGCTACACCTTC. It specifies CAWQLGVLHGYTF.

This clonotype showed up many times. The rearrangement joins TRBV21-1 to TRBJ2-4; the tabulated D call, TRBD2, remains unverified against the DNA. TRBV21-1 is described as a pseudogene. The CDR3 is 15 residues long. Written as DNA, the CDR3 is TGTGCCAGACTAGCGGGGCAGCTAGCCAAAAACATTCAGTACTTC. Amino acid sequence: CARLAGQLAKNIQYF.

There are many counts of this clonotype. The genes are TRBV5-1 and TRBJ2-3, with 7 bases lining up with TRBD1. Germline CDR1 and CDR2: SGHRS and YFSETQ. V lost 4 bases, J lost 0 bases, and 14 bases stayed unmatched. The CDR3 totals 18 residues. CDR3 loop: CASSRNTTNRGSTDTQYF. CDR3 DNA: TGCGCCAGCAGCAGGAACACGACTAACAGGGGTAGCACAGATACGCAGTATTTT.

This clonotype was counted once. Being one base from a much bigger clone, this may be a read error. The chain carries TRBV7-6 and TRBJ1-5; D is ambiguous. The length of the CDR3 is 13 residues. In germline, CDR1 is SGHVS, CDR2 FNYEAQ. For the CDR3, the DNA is TGTGCCGGCAGCTTAGTAGTTGATCAGCCCCAGCATTTT. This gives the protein CAGSLVVDQPQHF.

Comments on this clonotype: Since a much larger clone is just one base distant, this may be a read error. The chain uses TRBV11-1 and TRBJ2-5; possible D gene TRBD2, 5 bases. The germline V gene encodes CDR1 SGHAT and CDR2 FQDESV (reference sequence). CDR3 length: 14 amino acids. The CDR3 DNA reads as TGTGCCAGCAACTTAGCGTTCGGCCAAGAGACCCAGTACTTC. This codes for CASNLAFGQETQYF. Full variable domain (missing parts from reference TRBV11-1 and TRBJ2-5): EAEVAQSPRYKITEKSQAVAFWCDPISGHATLYWYRQILGQGPELLVQFQDESVVDDSQLPKDRFSAERLKGVDSTLKIQPAELGDSAMYLCASNLAFGQETQYFGPGTRLLVL.

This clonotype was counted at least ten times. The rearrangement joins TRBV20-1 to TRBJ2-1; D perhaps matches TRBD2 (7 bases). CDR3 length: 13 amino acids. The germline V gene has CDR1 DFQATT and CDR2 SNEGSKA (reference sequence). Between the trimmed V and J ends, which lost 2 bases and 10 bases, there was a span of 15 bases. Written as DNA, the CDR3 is TGCAGTGCTAGAATCCAGGGAGGGGGAGAGCAGTTCTTC. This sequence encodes CSARIQGGGEQFF.